Below, 8 T cell receptor beta chains from the same sample are listed, as sequenced in a study of CD8+ T cells in alopecia areata. RNA extraction was followed by reverse transcription into cDNA, which acted as the sequencing template. Measured with immunoSEQ multiplex PCR; TCRdb has only the in-frame clones, and not every one. The sample yields about 150,000 clones, about 87% seen once. The material sequenced was CD8+ T cells sorted from blood, taken at week 0. The receptors were sampled from a human donor with alopecia areata.

This rearrangement joins TRBV5-1 to TRBJ1-2, with TRBD1 as a possible D gene (5 bases). CDR1 is SGHRS and CDR2 is YFSETQ in the germline V gene. The V end was cut by 2 bases, the J end by 6 bases, with 14 bases between. The length of the CDR3 is 14 residues. The CDR3 sequence: CASSFSGGTDGYTF. CDR3 nucleotides: TGCGCCAGCAGCTTTTCGGGAGGGACGGATGGCTACACCTTC.

The chain employs TRBV27 and TRBJ1-1; 9 bases agree with TRBD1. Losses at the gene ends were 4 bases for V and 5 bases for J; bases not matched to a gene: 2. Per germline, CDR1 MNHEY and CDR2 SMNVEV (reference sequence). The CDR3 consists of 13 residues. CDR3 sequence: CASSWDRATEAFF. As DNA, the CDR3 is TGTGCCAGCAGTTGGGACAGGGCTACTGAAGCTTTCTTT.

The rearrangement joins TRBV9 to TRBJ2-1, with 7 bases fitting TRBD1. Germline CDR1 SGDLS, CDR2 YYNGEE. Trimming cost V 0 bases and J 4 bases; bases outside gene matches: 7. This CDR3 is built from 16 residues. The CDR3 loop is CASSVATGTVYNEQFF. Here the CDR3 DNA reads TGTGCCAGCAGCGTAGCGACGGGGACAGTTTACAATGAGCAGTTCTTC. The complete variable domain, with remaining parts taken from reference TRBV9 and TRBJ2-1, reads DSGVTQTPKHLITATGQRVTLRCSPRSGDLSVYWYQQSLDQGLQFLIQYYNGEERAKGNILERFSAQQFPDLHSELNLSSLELGDSALYFCASSVATGTVYNEQFFGPGTRLTVL.

The CDR3 loop reads CASSPPGNTEAFF. CDR3 bases: TGTGCCAGCAGCCCTCCAGGGAACACTGAAGCTTTCTTT. This chain uses TRBV27 with TRBJ1-1; D ambiguous. Germline CDR1 and CDR2: MNHEY and SMNVEV (reference sequence). CDR3 length: 13 residues. Between the trimmed V and J ends, which lost 6 bases and 1 base, there was a span of 9 bases.

V is TRBV7-9 and J is TRBJ2-1; D perhaps matches TRBD1 (6 bases). Germline CDR1 reads SEHNR; CDR2 reads FQNEAQ (reference sequence). V lost 4 bases, J lost 0 bases, and 16 bases lay in between. This CDR3 contains 17 residues. The CDR3 region is CASSSNTGISSYNEQFF. CDR3 DNA: TGTGCCAGCAGCTCCAACACAGGGATAAGCTCCTACAATGAGCAGTTCTTC.

The chain couples TRBV6-1 to TRBJ1-5, with D uncertain. This CDR3 is built from 12 residues. Germline-derived CDR1 and CDR2 are MNHNS and SASEGT. Between the trimmed V and J ends, which lost 6 bases and 2 bases, there was a span of 5 bases. CDR3 coding DNA: TGTGCCAGCAGGAGGGGCAATCAGCCCCAGCATTTT. Protein product: CASRRGNQPQHF.

A few counts support this clone. The chain links TRBV27 to TRBJ2-6; the D is unclear. Trimming removed 4 bases at V and 0 bases at J, with 7 bases between. This CDR3 comprises 15 residues. The germline V gene encodes CDR1 MNHEY and CDR2 SMNVEV (reference sequence). The CDR3 sequence is CASSSFGSGANVLTF. The CDR3 bases are TGTGCCAGCAGTTCGTTTGGCTCTGGGGCCAACGTCCTGACTTTC.

V gene TRBV18 combines with J gene TRBJ2-1, with a weak D call TRBD1 (6 bases). Germline V lookup: CDR1 KGHSH, CDR2 LQKENI. CDR3 length equals 15 residues. Trimming took 6 bases from V and 1 from J, leaving 13 bases between them. The CDR3 is CASSEPDSSYNEQFF. CDR3 nucleotides: TGTGCCAGCTCGGAACCGGACAGTTCCTACAATGAGCAGTTCTTC.